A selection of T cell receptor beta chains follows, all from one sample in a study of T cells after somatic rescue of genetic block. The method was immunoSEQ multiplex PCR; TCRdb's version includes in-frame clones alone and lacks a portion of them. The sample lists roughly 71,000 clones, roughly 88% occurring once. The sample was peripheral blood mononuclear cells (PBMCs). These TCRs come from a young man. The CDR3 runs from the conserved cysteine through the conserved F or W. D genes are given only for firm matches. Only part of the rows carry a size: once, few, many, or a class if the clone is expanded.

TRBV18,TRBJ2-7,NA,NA,TGTGCCAGCTCCACACGTAGCGATGGGGTCGAGCAGTACTTC,CASSTRSDGVEQYF
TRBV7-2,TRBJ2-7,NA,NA,TGTGCCAGCAGCAACAACGGGGTGGCCTACGAGCAGTACTTC,CASSNNGVAYEQYF
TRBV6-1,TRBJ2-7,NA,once,TGTGCCAGCAGTGAACCTGGTATTGGGTACTTC,CASSEPGIGYF
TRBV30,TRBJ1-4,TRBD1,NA,TGTGCCTGGAGAGGGGGCGGCCCAGGAGAAAAACTGTTTTTT,CAWRGGGPGEKLFF
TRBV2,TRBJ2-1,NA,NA,TGTGCCAGCAGTGAAGAGGTTAGCTCCTACAATGAGCAGTTCTTC,CASSEEVSSYNEQFF
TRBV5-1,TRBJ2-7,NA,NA,TGCGCCAGCAGCTTGGAACTAGCAGAATACGAGCAGTACTTC,CASSLELAEYEQYF
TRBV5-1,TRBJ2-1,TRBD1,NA,TGCGCCAGCACCCGGACAGGACAGAGCTCCTACAATGAGCAGTTCTTC,CASTRTGQSSYNEQFF
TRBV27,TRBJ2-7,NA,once,TGTGCCAGCAGGTCTAGCGCCTCCTACGAGCAGTACTTC,CASRSSASYEQYF
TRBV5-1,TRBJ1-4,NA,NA,TGCGCCAGCAGCTTGGTGGGCAGGAGAGATGAAAAACTGTTTTTT,CASSLVGRRDEKLFF
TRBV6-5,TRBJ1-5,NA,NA,TGTGCCAGCAGTTACTACCCTAGCAATCAGCCCCAGCATTTT,CASSYYPSNQPQHF
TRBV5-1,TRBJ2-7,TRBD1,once,TGCGCCAGCAGCTTAGAACAGGGGTCCCACGAGCAGTACTTC,CASSLEQGSHEQYF
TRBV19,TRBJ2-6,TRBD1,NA,TGTGCCAGTAGTATCTCACAGGGGAGAGGGGCCAACGTCCTGACTTTC,CASSISQGRGANVLTF
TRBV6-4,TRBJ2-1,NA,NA,TGTGCCAGCAGTGACTCACTCACTTATGGGGTGAATGAGCAGTTCTTC,CASSDSLTYGVNEQFF
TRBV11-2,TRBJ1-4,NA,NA,TGTGCCAGCAGCTTAGGGGGTGAAAAACTGTTTTTT,CASSLGGEKLFF
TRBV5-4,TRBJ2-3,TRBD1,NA,TGTGCCAGCAGCGTCCGGGACAGGGCTTTGGATACGCAGTATTTT,CASSVRDRALDTQYF
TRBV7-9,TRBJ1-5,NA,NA,TGTGCCAGCAGCTTAGGGAATCAGCCCCAGCATTTT,CASSLGNQPQHF
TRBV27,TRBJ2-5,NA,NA,TGTGCCAGCACTCCCCAAGAGACCCAGTACTTC,CASTPQETQYF
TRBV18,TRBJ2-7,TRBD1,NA,TGTGCCAGCTCAACGACAGGGGGCTACGAGCAGTACTTC,CASSTTGGYEQYF
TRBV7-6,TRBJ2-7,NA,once,TGTGCCAGCAGCTTTGGTAGCGGCTACGAGCAGTACTTC,CASSFGSGYEQYF
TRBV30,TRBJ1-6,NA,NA,TGTGCCTGGAGTAGGAGGGGGGCTTATAATTCACCCCTCCACTTT,CAWSRRGAYNSPLHF
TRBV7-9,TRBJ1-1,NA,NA,TGTGCCAGCAGCTTCAGGAAGAACACTGAAGCTTTCTTT,CASSFRKNTEAFF
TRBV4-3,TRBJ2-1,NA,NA,TGCGCCAGCAGGAGGGAGTTCTTC,CASRREFF
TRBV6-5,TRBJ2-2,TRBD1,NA,TGTGCCAGCAGCGAACGGACAGGGAGGACCGGGGAGCTGTTTTTT,CASSERTGRTGELFF
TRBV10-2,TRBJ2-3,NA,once,TGCGCCAGCAGTGAGAGCTTGTCCGGCACAGATACGCAGTATTTT,CASSESLSGTDTQYF
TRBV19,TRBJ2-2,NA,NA,TGTGCCAGTAGTATCCCAGGGACTAACACCGGGGAGCTGTTTTTT,CASSIPGTNTGELFF
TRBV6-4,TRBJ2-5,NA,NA,TGTGCCAGCAGTGAGGGGGAGGCCGGGACCCAGTACTTC,CASSEGEAGTQYF
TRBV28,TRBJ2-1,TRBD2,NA,TGTGCCAGCAGTTCGGGACTAGCGGAAGAGCAGTTCTTC,CASSSGLAEEQFF
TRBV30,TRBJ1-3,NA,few,TGTGCCTGGAGTAAGGGAACTGGAAACACCATATATTTT,CAWSKGTGNTIYF
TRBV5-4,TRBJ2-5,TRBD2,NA,TGTGCCAGCAGCCCGGGGACTAGCGGGGGAGAGACCCAGTACTTC,CASSPGTSGGETQYF
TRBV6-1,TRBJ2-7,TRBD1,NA,TGTGCCAGCACCCAGAACGTGGTAGGGGGCGACGAGCAGTACTTC,CASTQNVVGGDEQYF
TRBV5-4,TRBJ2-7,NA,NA,TGTGCCAGCAGCTCCTCGGACAGTTTATACGAGCAGTACTTC,CASSSSDSLYEQYF
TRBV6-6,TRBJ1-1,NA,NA,TGTGCCAGCAGCGAACCCCAGGGATACACTGAAGCTTTCTTT,CASSEPQGYTEAFF
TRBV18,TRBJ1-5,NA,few,TGTGCCAGCTCACCACCAGGTAGCAATCAGCCCCAGCATTTT,CASSPPGSNQPQHF
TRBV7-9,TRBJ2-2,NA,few,TGTGCCAGCAGCTCCTCCCGGACAGACCTAAACGCGAACACCGGGGAGCTGTTTTTT,CASSSSRTDLNANTGELFF
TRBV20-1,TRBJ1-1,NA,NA,TGCAGTGCTAGAGAGTACACTGAAGCTTTCTTT,CSAREYTEAFF
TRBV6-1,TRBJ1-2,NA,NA,TGTGCCAGCAGTGAAGGGGTAGGGGCCGGCTATGGCTACACCTTC,CASSEGVGAGYGYTF
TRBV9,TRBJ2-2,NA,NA,TGTGCCAGCAGCCTCAGGGTACCCGGGGAGCTGTTTTTT,CASSLRVPGELFF
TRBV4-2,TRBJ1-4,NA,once,TGTGCCAGCAGCTCGAAACAGGGAGCAAAACTGTTTTTT,CASSSKQGAKLFF
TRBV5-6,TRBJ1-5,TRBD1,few,TGTGCCAGCGGAACAGGGGGCGCGGCTCAGCCCCAGCATTTT,CASGTGGAAQPQHF
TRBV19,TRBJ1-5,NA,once,TGTGCCAGTAGTCTCAGGGGTTGGAATCAGCCCCAGCATTTT,CASSLRGWNQPQHF
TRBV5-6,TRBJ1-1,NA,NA,TGTGCCAGCAGCTTGGTACAGGTTACTTCCGCGAACACTGAAGCTTTCTTT,CASSLVQVTSANTEAFF
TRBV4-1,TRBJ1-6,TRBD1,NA,TGCGCCAGCAGCCTACAGGACAGGAGGGATAATTCACCCCTCCACTTT,CASSLQDRRDNSPLHF
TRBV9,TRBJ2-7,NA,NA,TGTGCCAGCAGCGTAGCTGGTAGAGTCCCGTCTGGTGAGCAGTACTTC,CASSVAGRVPSGEQYF
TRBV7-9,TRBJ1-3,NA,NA,TGTGCCAGCAGCCCCCGCCGCAATCTTTCCTCCGCCGTTGGAAACACCATATATTTT,CASSPRRNLSSAVGNTIYF
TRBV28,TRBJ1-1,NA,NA,TGTGCCAGCAGGTCGGGGGGAACTGAAGCTTTCTTT,CASRSGGTEAFF
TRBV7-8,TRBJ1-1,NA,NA,TGTGCCAGCAGCGTCCAGTGGACACAGAACACTGAAGCTTTCTTT,CASSVQWTQNTEAFF
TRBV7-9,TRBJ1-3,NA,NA,TGTGCCAGCAGGGGACATTCCGACAGGTTCTCTGGAAACACCATATATTTT,CASRGHSDRFSGNTIYF
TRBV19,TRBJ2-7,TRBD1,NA,TGTGCCAGTAGCTCCGACAGGGGATCCTACGAGCAGTACTTC,CASSSDRGSYEQYF
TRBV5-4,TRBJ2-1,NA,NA,TGTGCCAGCAGCCGCGACGGGCGCTTATACAATGAGCAGTTCTTC,CASSRDGRLYNEQFF
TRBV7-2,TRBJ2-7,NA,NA,TGTGCCAGCAGCTTAGCGCACGTAGGGGGACTGGGCTACGAGCAGTACTTC,CASSLAHVGGLGYEQYF
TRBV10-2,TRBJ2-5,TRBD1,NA,TGCGCCAGCAGCCGGGACAGGGGGGGAGAGACCCAGTACTTC,CASSRDRGGETQYF
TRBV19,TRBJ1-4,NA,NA,TGTGCCAGTAGGGACAAATCTAATGAAAAACTGTTTTTT,CASRDKSNEKLFF